These 23 T cell receptor beta chains originate from one sample sequenced in a study of T cell responses to AZD1222 COVID-19 vaccine. Profiling relied on immunoSEQ multiplex PCR, and the TCRdb table lists in-frame clones only, not all of them. The data hold approximately 42,000 clones, with around 89% observed a single time. The input for sequencing was peripheral blood, taken 28 days after the second AZD1222 dose. The receptors originated from an adult who received the AZD1222 COVID-19 vaccine.

The rearrangement uses TRBV7-8 and TRBJ2-7; 7 nucleotides match TRBD2. Trimming cost V 3 bases and J 6 bases; bases outside gene matches: 5. In germline, CDR1 is SGHVS, CDR2 FQNEAQ. There are 13 residues in the CDR3. CDR3 sequence reads: CASSFQGGTEQYF. CDR3 coding DNA: TGTGCCAGCAGCTTTCAGGGAGGGACCGAGCAGTACTTC.

This sequence joins TRBV27 and TRBJ2-1; 7 nucleotides align to TRBD1. Germline values: CDR1 MNHEY, CDR2 SMNVEV (reference sequence). Losses at the gene ends were 2 bases for V and 1 base for J; bases not matched to a gene: 8. There are 17 residues in the CDR3. Here the CDR3 reads CASSLPGDSSSYNEQFF. The CDR3 DNA reads TGTGCCAGCAGTTTACCCGGGGACAGCAGTTCCTACAATGAGCAGTTCTTC.

The chain uses TRBV3-1 (or the pseudogene TRBV3-2) and TRBJ2-3; 8 bases agree with TRBD2. Unmatched junction bases numbered 5, after V lost 1 base and J lost 5 bases. There are 15 residues in the CDR3. The germline V gene has CDR1 LGHDT and CDR2 YNNKEL (reference sequence). The CDR3 DNA is TGTGCCAGCAGCCAAGCGGGGGGGCAGATAGATACGCAGTATTTT. The encoded protein is CASSQAGGQIDTQYF.

CDR3 in DNA: TGTGCCAGCAGCCCTCGGGCACAAGAGACCCAGTACTTC. Amino acids: CASSPRAQETQYF. The V call is TRBV5-4, the J call TRBJ2-5; D ambiguous. V gave up 4 bases and J gave up 2 bases, with 9 bases separating them. Germline values: CDR1 SGHNT, CDR2 YYREEE (reference sequence). This CDR3 comprises 13 residues.

The V gene is TRBV29-1, the J gene TRBJ1-5; perhaps TRBD1 as D (6 bases). The V end lost 6 bases, the J end lost 6 bases, and 15 bases lay between the germline ends. Germline CDR1 and CDR2: SQVTM and ANQGSEA. The CDR3 loop spans 13 amino acids. CDR3 residues: CSVTTGLGQPQHF. The CDR3 DNA is TGCAGCGTCACCACAGGGCTCGGTCAGCCCCAGCATTTT.

V is TRBV2 and J is TRBJ2-7; TRBD2 matches 11 bases. From germline, CDR1 is SNHLY and CDR2 FYNNEI. This CDR3 contains 16 residues. The junction had 6 bases not matched to a gene; V was cut back by 3 bases and J by 2 bases. The CDR3 nucleotides are TGTGCCAGCAGTGACCCTAGCGGGGGGCCAACCTACGAGCAGTACTTC. Amino acids: CASSDPSGGPTYEQYF.

The chain links TRBV3-1 (or the pseudogene TRBV3-2) to TRBJ2-6, with TRBD1 matching 7 bases. The J segment lost 0 bases and the V segment lost 4 bases, leaving 3 bases of the junction unmatched. The CDR3 spans 16 residues. Germline V CDR1 and CDR2: LGHDT, YNNKEL (reference sequence). CDR3 DNA: TGTGCCAGCAGCCTTCGACAGGGCTCTGGGGCCAACGTCCTGACTTTC. This translates into CASSLRQGSGANVLTF.

This sequence joins TRBV7-3 and TRBJ2-7, with 10 positions matching TRBD2. The CDR3 is made up of 13 amino acids. Germline CDR1 is SGHTA and CDR2 is FQGTGA. V was pared by 6 bases and J by 7 bases, with 6 bases of the junction left unmatched. CDR3 loop: CASSASGSEEQYF. CDR3 nucleotide sequence: TGTGCCAGCAGTGCTAGCGGGAGTGAAGAGCAGTACTTC.

The chain employs TRBV12-3 or TRBV12-4 and TRBJ2-2, with no clear D. CDR3 length: 12 amino acids. V dropped 7 bases and J dropped 6 bases, with 9 bases sitting between them. CDR3 in amino acids: CASMYQSGELFF. The CDR3, as DNA: TGTGCCAGCATGTACCAGTCCGGGGAGCTGTTTTTT.

The J gene is TRBJ1-1, the V gene TRBV10-3; D remains unclear. Germline V CDR1 and CDR2: ENHRY, SYGVKD. V dropped 2 bases and J dropped 3 bases, with 7 bases sitting between them. The CDR3 contains 13 residues. The CDR3 DNA reads as TGTGCCATCAGTGAGCGAGGTGACACTGAAGCTTTCTTT. Amino acid sequence: CAISERGDTEAFF.

CDR3 sequence reads: CASSQGTGRGYTF. In DNA, the CDR3 is TGTGCCAGCAGCCAGGGGACAGGTCGTGGCTACACCTTC. The chain employs TRBV7-9 and TRBJ1-2; the match to TRBD1 covers 8 bases. Germline V CDR1 and CDR2: SEHNR, FQNEAQ (reference sequence). The CDR3 is made up of 13 amino acids. The J segment lost 7 bases and the V segment lost 5 bases, leaving 6 bases of the junction unmatched.

The genes are TRBV7-9 and TRBJ2-3; maybe TRBD2 (6 bases). The germline V gene has CDR1 SEHNR and CDR2 FQNEAQ (reference sequence). This CDR3 is built from 14 residues. Trimming shortened V by 3 bases and J by 3 bases, and 10 bases separated the two germline ends. The CDR3 here is CASSFSGSTDTQYF. The DNA of the CDR3 is TGTGCCAGCAGCTTCTCCGGGAGTACAGATACGCAGTATTTT.

The V and J genes are TRBV27 and TRBJ1-5; 9 bases match TRBD1. V was pared by 6 bases and J by 4 bases, with 7 bases of the junction left unmatched. Per germline, CDR1 MNHEY and CDR2 SMNVEV (reference sequence). This CDR3 spans 15 amino acids. This chain's CDR3 is CASRARDRANQPQHF. CDR3 nucleotides: TGTGCCAGCAGGGCCCGGGACAGGGCTAATCAGCCCCAGCATTTT.

The V call is TRBV10-3, the J call TRBJ1-1, with D unresolved. The CDR3 contains 13 residues. Trimming removed 2 bases from V and 0 bases from J, with 4 bases in between. The germline V gene has CDR1 ENHRY and CDR2 SYGVKD. In DNA form, the CDR3 reads TGTGCCATCAGTGAGCAGGTGAACACTGAAGCTTTCTTT. Amino acid sequence: CAISEQVNTEAFF.

This clone came up once. The chain uses TRBV6-1 and TRBJ1-3; 10 positions agree with TRBD1. V trimming: 2 bases; J trimming: 7 bases; junction bases outside the gene matches: 8. This CDR3 has 16 amino acids. The germline CDR1 and CDR2 sequences are MNHNS and SASEGT. The CDR3 bases are TGTGCCAGCAGTGAACCGGGACAGGGGAATAGCAACACCATATATTTT. Its translation is CASSEPGQGNSNTIYF.

The chain couples TRBV6-1 to TRBJ1-6; D call uncertain. Germline-derived CDR1 and CDR2 are MNHNS and SASEGT. This CDR3 contains 16 residues. Deletions cut 4 bases from V and 1 base from J, with 11 bases between. The CDR3 loop reads CASSATSVSYNSPLHF. The CDR3 DNA is TGTGCCAGCAGTGCAACAAGTGTATCCTATAATTCACCCCTCCACTTT.

This clone was recorded only once. This sequence joins TRBV7-3 and TRBJ2-2, with D perhaps matching TRBD1 or TRBD2 (5 bases each). The germline gives CDR1 SGHTA, CDR2 FQGTGA. The CDR3 runs 15 residues. V lost 2 bases and J lost 0, with 7 bases in between. This chain's CDR3 is CASSLGGANTGELFF. The CDR3 DNA is TGTGCCAGCAGCTTAGGGGGTGCGAACACCGGGGAGCTGTTTTTT. The entire variable domain, with the rest obtained from reference TRBV7-3 and TRBJ2-2, is as follows: GAGVSQTPSNKVTEKGKYVELRCDPISGHTALYWYRQSLGQGPEFLIYFQGTGAADDSGLPNDRFFAVRPEGSVSTLKIQRTERGDSAVYLCASSLGGANTGELFFGEGSRLTVL.

The rearrangement uses TRBV27 and TRBJ1-5; D gene ambiguous. There are 14 residues in the CDR3. Trimming took off 3 bases at V and 0 bases at J, with 6 bases between the two ends. CDR1 is MNHEY and CDR2 is SMNVEV in the germline V gene (reference sequence). The CDR3 sequence: CASSFGDSNQPQHF. The CDR3 region has the DNA TGTGCCAGCAGTTTTGGGGATAGCAATCAGCCCCAGCATTTT.

The V call is TRBV29-1, the J call TRBJ1-2; D is uncertain. V was shortened by 7 bases and J by 4 bases, with 10 bases between the two germline ends. The CDR3 length is 11 residues. Looked up from germline, CDR1 is SQVTM and CDR2 is ANQGSEA. The CDR3 sequence is CSAQAVYGYTF. The CDR3 coding sequence is TGCAGCGCCCAGGCTGTCTATGGCTACACCTTC.

The chain recombines TRBV19 with TRBJ2-3; unclear D gene. V lost 6 bases, J lost 8 bases, and 18 bases lay in between. The CDR3 has 14 amino acids. Germline V CDR1 and CDR2: LNHDA, SQIVND (reference sequence). This CDR3 reads CASRSKAKGSTQYF. CDR3 coding DNA: TGTGCCAGTAGATCGAAGGCGAAGGGTAGTACGCAGTATTTT.

The sample holds one count of this clone. J is TRBJ1-4 and V is TRBV2, with TRBD1 as a possible D gene (6 bases). The germline CDR1 and CDR2 sequences are SNHLY and FYNNEI. Trimming took off 2 bases at V and 8 bases at J, with 9 bases between the two ends. This CDR3 has 13 residues. CDR3 sequence (DNA): TGTGCCAGCAGTGAACAGGGGAGGGAAAAACTGTTTTTT. As protein: CASSEQGREKLFF.

The chain is built from TRBV5-4 and TRBJ2-7; 8 bases map to TRBD2. The CDR3 consists of 17 residues. From germline, CDR1 is SGHNT and CDR2 YYREEE (reference sequence). Trimming took 0 bases from V and 5 from J; bases not matched to a gene: 13. The CDR3 reads CASSLGGLVRRLNEQYF. CDR3 sequence (DNA): TGTGCCAGCAGCTTGGGGGGACTAGTTAGGCGTCTGAACGAGCAGTACTTC. Drawing the rest from reference TRBV5-4 and TRBJ2-7, the complete variable domain is ETGVTQSPTHLIKTRGQQVTLRCSSQSGHNTVSWYQQALGQGPQFIFQYYREEENGRGNFPPRFSGLQFPNYSSELNVNALELDDSALYLCASSLGGLVRRLNEQYFGPGTRLTVT.

This clone qualifies as hyperexpanded. V gene TRBV9 combines with J gene TRBJ2-1, with D perhaps matching TRBD1 (5 bases). Between the trimmed V and J ends, which lost 4 bases and 0 bases, there was a span of 11 bases. Per germline, CDR1 SGDLS and CDR2 YYNGEE. This CDR3 is 15 amino acids long. This CDR3 reads CASSPQGNSYNEQFF. The CDR3 DNA is TGTGCCAGCAGCCCCCAGGGTAACTCCTACAATGAGCAGTTCTTC.